This T cell receptor (beta chain) was obtained from a study of memory CD4+ T cells and cytomegalovirus serostatus. Whole-study context: Healthy Belgian adult donors included 9 or 10 CMV-positive and around 25 CMV-negative people. Study-level points and caveats: CD4+ memory repertoires contained about two fifths of the roughly 160 reported CMV TCRbeta sequences.

Some clones are missing from TCRdb's copy, which holds only in-frame ones; the method was immunoSEQ multiplex PCR. The sample holds about 61,000 clones, 82% seen once. This clone was detected a few times. Its antigen is undetermined. Single viable CD3+CD4+CD8-CD45RO+ cells were sorted as the memory CD4+ T cells. What was sequenced was memory CD4+ T cells from blood. The TCR sequence derives from an adult in good health and CMV-seronegative.

The CDR3 region has the DNA TGTGCCAGCAGCCCGGTGGGCCGCGAGCAGTACTTC. This translates into CASSPVGREQYF. This chain connects TRBV2 to TRBJ2-7; D is uncertain. The length of the CDR3 is 12 residues. Trimming pared 6 bases from V and 6 bases from J, leaving 12 bases between. CDR1 and CDR2 from the germline V gene are SNHLY and FYNNEI.